Below are 24 T cell receptor beta chains sequenced from a single sample in a study of cytomegalovirus exposure and HLA in healthy donors (dated by TCRdb to 2016 to 2017). The library was built by means of the immunoSEQ multiplex PCR assay. For the multiplex PCR, a mixture combining 60 forward primers for TCR Vbeta segments and 13 reverse primers for TCR Jbeta segments was used. The table comes from immuneACCESS by way of TCRdb, which keeps in-frame sequences with V and J called. Part of the clones is missing from these tables; in studies checked, under half for an unresolved V gene and the rest for unknown reasons. The sample data list about 170,000 clones, and around three quarters of these were observed just once. Together, the top ten hold approximately 2% of the sample. Material for sequencing was PBMCs. Receptors originate from a woman younger than 45 in good health and CMV-seropositive.

This clone was seen more than once but under ten times. J is TRBJ1-1 and V is TRBV2; perhaps TRBD1 as D (5 bases). The CDR3 is 13 residues long. The germline V gene encodes CDR1 SNHLY and CDR2 FYNNEI. Trimming removed 6 bases from V and 1 base from J, with 9 bases in between. The CDR3 reads CASRAGSNTEAFF. DNA of the CDR3: TGTGCCAGCAGGGCAGGGTCGAACACTGAAGCTTTCTTT. Complete variable domain (other parts from reference TRBV2 and TRBJ1-1): EPEVTQTPSHQVTQMGQEVILRCVPISNHLYFYWYRQILGQKVEFLVSFYNNEISEKSEIFDDQFSVERPDGSNFTLKIRSTKLEDSAMYFCASRAGSNTEAFFGQGTRLTVV.

The CDR3 DNA reads TGCGCCAGCAGTGAGTCCAAGGCAGGGAAAGAGACCCAGTACTTC. It specifies CASSESKAGKETQYF. The chain couples TRBV10-1 to TRBJ2-5; perhaps TRBD1 as D (5 bases). The germline CDR1 and CDR2 sequences are WNHNN and SYGVQD (reference sequence). This CDR3 has 15 amino acids. Deletions cut 0 bases from V and 3 bases from J, with 11 bases between.

The rearrangement links TRBV29-1 to TRBJ1-4; tentative D call: TRBD1 (6 bases). CDR3 length equals 13 residues. Trimming removed 0 bases from V and 10 bases from J, with 12 bases in between. CDR1 SQVTM and CDR2 ANQGSEA come from the germline V gene. The CDR3 here is CSVEDRGYVKLFF. Written as DNA, the CDR3 is TGCAGCGTTGAAGACAGGGGATACGTAAAACTGTTTTTT.

J is TRBJ1-6 and V is TRBV6-1; TRBD1 matches at 10 bases. Trimming took 4 bases from V and 9 from J; bases not matched to a gene: 6. This CDR3 comprises 15 residues. Per the germline V gene, CDR1 is MNHNS and CDR2 is SASEGT. The CDR3 nucleotides are TGTGCCAGCAGTGCAACCGGGACAGGGGTTTCACCCCTCCACTTT. Its translation is CASSATGTGVSPLHF.

The J gene is TRBJ2-3, the V gene TRBV7-2; 8 bases map to TRBD1. The V and J ends lost 5 bases and 0 bases, in that order; junction bases with no gene match: 1. From germline, CDR1 is SGHTA and CDR2 FQGNSA. CDR3 length: 14 amino acids. In DNA form, the CDR3 reads TGTGCCAGCAGCCGGACAGGGAGCACAGATACGCAGTATTTT. This codes for CASSRTGSTDTQYF.

In this sample, this clone turned up a few times. The chain has TRBV7-9 and TRBJ2-7, with TRBD2 identical over 8 bases. The CDR3 is 15 residues long. J gave up 4 bases and V 5 bases, and 10 bases lay outside the gene matches. CDR1 is SEHNR, CDR2 FQNEAQ, per germline (reference sequence). The CDR3 sequence: CASSPVISGAYEQYF. CDR3 DNA: TGTGCCAGCAGCCCCGTTATTAGCGGGGCTTACGAGCAGTACTTC.

CDR3 in amino acids: CASSLPTTNGELFF. The DNA of the CDR3 is TGTGCCAGCAGTTTACCGACAACGAACGGGGAGCTGTTTTTT. The chain uses TRBV27 and TRBJ2-2, with no clear D. CDR1 MNHEY and CDR2 SMNVEV come from the germline V gene (reference sequence). This CDR3 is 14 amino acids long. V dropped 2 bases and J dropped 7 bases, with 11 bases sitting between them.

On this clone itself: One end of the junction does not line up with germline, which may come from a read error. The J gene is TRBJ2-6, the V gene TRBV5-1, with a weak D call TRBD2 (5 bases). Germline CDR1 reads SGHRS; CDR2 reads YFSETQ. The CDR3 consists of 18 residues. Here the CDR3 reads CASSLGGNTVSRANVLTF. The DNA of the CDR3 is TGCGCCAGCAGCTTGGGAGGGAATACGGTCTCTAGGGCCAACGTCCTGACTTTC. Full variable domain (remainder filled in from reference TRBV5-1 and TRBJ2-6): KAGVTQTPRYLIKTRGQQVTLSCSPISGHRSVSWYQQTPGQGLQFLFEYFSETQRNKGNFPGRFSGRQFSNSRSEMNVSTLELGDSALYLCASSLGGNTVSRANVLTFGAGSRLTVL.

This chain links TRBV6-1 with TRBJ2-7; D is uncertain. V shed 4 bases and J shed 3 bases, with 10 bases lying between them. CDR1 and CDR2 (germline): MNHNS, SASEGT. The CDR3 is made up of 13 amino acids. The DNA for the CDR3 is TGTGCCAGCAGTGCCGGGTCCCACTACGAGCAGTACTTC. Translated: CASSAGSHYEQYF.

The chain carries TRBV6-1 and TRBJ2-5; TRBD2 matches 11 bases. Germline CDR1 MNHNS, CDR2 SASEGT. Losses at the gene ends were 11 bases for V and 5 bases for J; bases not matched to a gene: 4. This CDR3 has 12 residues. The CDR3 loop is CAVGLAGETQYF. The CDR3 coding sequence is TGTGCCGTCGGACTAGCGGGTGAGACCCAGTACTTC.

V is TRBV14 and J is TRBJ1-2, with a possible D match to TRBD1 (5 bases). The CDR3 covers 15 residues. V lost 0 bases and J 4 bases, leaving 12 bases between the germline ends. Looked up from germline, CDR1 is SGHDN and CDR2 is FVKESK. CDR3 bases: TGTGCCAGCAGCCAAGATATCAGGGCGCTCTATGGCTACACCTTC. This sequence encodes CASSQDIRALYGYTF.

The V gene is TRBV19, the J gene TRBJ1-1; 8 nucleotides line up with TRBD1. The CDR3 covers 13 residues. Trimming cost V 7 bases and J 6 bases; bases outside gene matches: 7. Germline assignment: CDR1 LNHDA and CDR2 SQIVND (reference sequence). CDR3 sequence (DNA): TGTGCCAGTACCGCTTTACAGGGGGCTGAAGCTTTCTTT. Translating it yields CASTALQGAEAFF. The full variable domain, in which reference TRBV19 and TRBJ1-1 provide the parts outside the CDR3, is DGGITQSPKYLFRKEGQNVTLSCEQNLNHDAMYWYRQDPGQGLRLIYYSQIVNDFQKGDIAEGYSVSREKKESFPLTVTSAQKNPTAFYLCASTALQGAEAFFGQGTRLTVV.

This chain uses TRBV4-3 with TRBJ1-1; D call uncertain. CDR1 LGHNA and CDR2 YSLEER come from the germline V gene. The V gene lost 1 base and the J gene lost 7 bases, with 13 bases spanning the gap. This CDR3 comprises 14 residues. The DNA for the CDR3 is TGCGCCAGCAGCCAAGGAACCATGACACTTGAAGCTTTCTTT. Protein sequence: CASSQGTMTLEAFF.

The J gene is TRBJ2-3, the V gene TRBV5-4; 10 bases align to TRBD1. The CDR3 loop spans 15 amino acids. Unmatched junction bases numbered 2, after V lost 1 base and J lost 3 bases. Per the germline V gene, CDR1 is SGHNT and CDR2 is YYREEE (reference sequence). The CDR3 is CASSLWTGGTDTQYF. DNA of the CDR3: TGTGCCAGCAGCTTGTGGACAGGGGGAACAGATACGCAGTATTTT.

The chain is built from TRBV4-3 and TRBJ1-1; 7 positions match TRBD1. In germline, CDR1 is LGHNA, CDR2 YSLEER. With 0 bases clipped from V and 4 bases from J, the junction kept 5 bases outside the gene matches. CDR3 length: 15 residues. The DNA for the CDR3 is TGCGCCAGCAGCCAAGAAAGGGGGCGTGGCACTGAAGCTTTCTTT. It translates to CASSQERGRGTEAFF.

This clone was observed many times. The chain links TRBV4-3 to TRBJ1-2, with D hard to call. The length of the CDR3 is 11 residues. Germline-derived CDR1 and CDR2 are LGHNA and YSLEER. V lost 3 bases and J lost 7, with 6 bases in between. The CDR3 here is CASSQGGGYTF. As DNA, the CDR3 is TGCGCCAGCAGCCAGGGAGGTGGCTACACCTTC.

This clone was observed a single time. The V and J genes are TRBV4-3 and TRBJ2-7; D may be TRBD1 (5 bases). The CDR3 covers 14 residues. Germline CDR1 and CDR2: LGHNA and YSLEER. Between the trimmed V and J ends, which lost 1 base and 3 bases, there was a span of 10 bases. The CDR3 loop reads CASSQGRGNYEQYF. The CDR3 DNA reads TGCGCCAGCAGCCAAGGAAGGGGTAACTACGAGCAGTACTTC.

The rearrangement links TRBV7-6 to TRBJ2-7, with 12 nucleotides matching TRBD2. Germline loops: CDR1 SGHVS, CDR2 FNYEAQ. The CDR3 spans 15 residues. V dropped 5 bases and J dropped 3; count of bases not matched to a gene: 5. CDR3: CASSHGLAGNYEQYF. In DNA, the CDR3 is TGTGCCAGCAGCCATGGACTAGCGGGGAACTACGAGCAGTACTTC.

V and J are TRBV6-5 and TRBJ2-3, with a possible D match to TRBD2 (5 bases). CDR3 length: 15 residues. Germline CDR1 reads MNHEY; CDR2 reads SVGAGI. Trimming pared 6 bases from V and 6 bases from J, leaving 19 bases between. The CDR3 coding sequence is TGTGCCAGCAGCCTGGAGGTAGCTAGCTCGGATACGCAGTATTTT. Protein: CASSLEVASSDTQYF.

The chain combines TRBV28 with TRBJ1-1, with 8 bases identical to TRBD1. Unmatched junction bases numbered 3, after V lost 6 bases and J lost 0 bases. This CDR3 contains 14 residues. Germline assignment: CDR1 MDHEN and CDR2 SYDVKM. This chain's CDR3 is CASRPGGLNTEAFF. The CDR3 DNA reads TGTGCCAGCAGGCCAGGGGGCTTGAACACTGAAGCTTTCTTT. Full variable domain (remainder filled in from reference TRBV28 and TRBJ1-1): DVKVTQSSRYLVKRTGEKVFLECVQDMDHENMFWYRQDPGLGLRLIYFSYDVKMKEKGDIPEGYSVSREKKERFSLILESASTNQTSMYLCASRPGGLNTEAFFGQGTRLTVV.

This rearrangement joins TRBV13 to TRBJ2-1, with D hard to call. The CDR3 is 11 residues long. V was trimmed by 5 bases and J by 7 bases, leaving 6 bases between them. CDR1 is PRHDT, CDR2 FYEKMQ, per germline (reference sequence). CDR3 region: CASSVGNEQFF. CDR3 bases: TGTGCCAGCAGCGTCGGGAATGAGCAGTTCTTC. The full variable domain, in which reference TRBV13 and TRBJ2-1 provide the parts outside the CDR3, is AAGVIQSPRHLIKEKRETATLKCYPIPRHDTVYWYQQGPGQDPQFLISFYEKMQSDKGSIPDRFSAQQFSDYHSELNMSSLELGDSALYFCASSVGNEQFFGPGTRLTVL.

This chain connects TRBV6-1 to TRBJ1-1; 9 nucleotides agree with TRBD1. Germline CDR1 reads MNHNS; CDR2 reads SASEGT. The CDR3 is 17 amino acids. V trimming: 0 bases; J trimming: 0 bases; junction bases outside the gene matches: 5. This CDR3 is CASSEAGDRELNTEAFF. The CDR3 region has the DNA TGTGCCAGCAGTGAAGCAGGGGACAGGGAGTTGAACACTGAAGCTTTCTTT.

This chain joins TRBV27 and TRBJ1-1; 8 bases align to TRBD1. Germline assignment: CDR1 MNHEY and CDR2 SMNVEV (reference sequence). Trimming at V came to 4 bases and at J to 3 bases, leaving 4 bases not matched to a gene. This CDR3 is built from 14 residues. The DNA for the CDR3 is TGTGCCAGCAGTTCCCAGGGGGCGTACACTGAAGCTTTCTTT. Translating gives CASSSQGAYTEAFF.

This clone showed up just a few times. J is TRBJ2-7 and V is TRBV4-3, with D possibly matching TRBD2 (5 bases). In germline, CDR1 is LGHNA, CDR2 YSLEER. This CDR3 comprises 16 residues. Trimming took off 0 bases at V and 1 base at J, with 13 bases between the two ends. CDR3 sequence: CASSQDRAVVSYEQYF. CDR3 DNA sequence: TGCGCCAGCAGCCAAGACAGAGCGGTCGTTTCCTACGAGCAGTACTTC.